These 19 T cell receptor beta chains share one sample of origin, sequenced in a study of CD8 T cells in ankylosing spondylitis. A single record per CDR3 protein comes from TCRdb applying MiXCR to the 5' RACE reads. The table includes some 180,000 distinct CDR3 sequences, over 15% detected once. The specimen sequenced was blood, either unsorted or a sorted T cell fraction (not recorded which). The receptors were gathered from a male donor aged 5 to 30 with ankylosing spondylitis or in good health (not recorded which).

This clonotype was detected once. This chain uses TRBV3-1 with TRBJ2-5, with 8 bases identical to TRBD2. The CDR3 has 15 amino acids. Germline-derived CDR1 and CDR2 are LGHDT and YNNKEL (reference sequence). Trimming cost V 4 bases and J 5 bases; bases outside gene matches: 9. CDR3 in DNA: TGTGCCAGCAGCCGGGGACTAGAAGGGTACGAGACCCAGTACTTC. This encodes CASSRGLEGYETQYF.

This clonotype came up many times. The chain couples TRBV11-2 to TRBJ2-3, with D possibly being TRBD1 (5 bases). This CDR3 is 14 amino acids long. CDR1 is SGHAT and CDR2 is FQNNGV in the germline V gene. Trimming removed 0 bases from V and 5 bases from J, with 9 bases in between. The chain's CDR3 is CASSLESGKDTQYF. The DNA for the CDR3 is TGTGCCAGCAGCTTAGAATCAGGGAAAGATACGCAGTATTTT. Using reference TRBV11-2 and TRBJ2-3 for the parts outside the CDR3, the full variable domain is EAGVAQSPRYKIIEKRQSVAFWCNPISGHATLYWYQQILGQGPKLLIQFQNNGVVDDSQLPKDRFSAERLKGVDSTLKIQPAKLEDSAVYLCASSLESGKDTQYFGPGTRLTVL.

This chain links TRBV6-1 with TRBJ2-7; the D gene is possibly TRBD1 (6 bases). V was clipped by 4 bases and J by 5 bases, with 15 bases between them. This CDR3 is built from 14 residues. Germline assignment: CDR1 MNHNS and CDR2 SASEGT. The CDR3 nucleotides are TGTGCCAGCAGTGGCAGTGGGGGCAGGGACGAGCAGTACGTC. Translating gives CASSGSGGRDEQYV.

This clonotype came up once. The chain has TRBV24-1 and TRBJ1-5; D ambiguous. CDR3 length equals 15 residues. The V end was cut by 4 bases, the J end by 5 bases, with 14 bases between. Germline loops: CDR1 KGHDR, CDR2 SFDVKD. CDR3 in amino acids: CATSESTSPHQPQHF. CDR3 nucleotides: TGTGCCACCAGTGAGTCCACAAGCCCCCATCAGCCCCAGCATTTT.

There are many counts of this clonotype. The chain employs TRBV7-9 and TRBJ1-1; D is undetermined. This CDR3 region has 13 residues. The V and J ends lost 5 bases and 1 base respectively, with 8 bases between them. Looked up from germline, CDR1 is SEHNR and CDR2 is FQNEAQ (reference sequence). Here the CDR3 reads CASSPLRNTEAFF. In DNA form, the CDR3 reads TGTGCCAGCAGCCCCCTCCGGAACACTGAAGCTTTCTTT.

The chain is built from TRBV7-9 and TRBJ2-2, with D maybe TRBD2 (5 bases). With 4 bases removed from V and 6 bases from J, the gap between germline ends came to 15 bases. The V gene's germline CDR1 is SEHNR and CDR2 FQNEAQ (reference sequence). CDR3 length: 15 amino acids. The CDR3 region has the DNA TGTGCCAGCAGCTCCCCCGGGATTTTGGCCGGGGAGCTGTTTTTT. It codes for CASSSPGILAGELFF. Complete variable domain (other parts from reference TRBV7-9 and TRBJ2-2): DTGVSQNPRHKITKRGQNVTFRCDPISEHNRLYWYRQTLGQGPEFLTYFQNEAQLEKSRLLSDRFSAERPKGSFSTLEIQRTEQGDSAMYLCASSSPGILAGELFFGEGSRLTVL.

This clonotype was observed many times. This chain joins TRBV27 and TRBJ2-7, with TRBD2 as a possible D gene (6 bases). Germline V lookup: CDR1 MNHEY, CDR2 SMNVEV (reference sequence). V lost 4 bases, J lost 5 bases, and 15 bases lay in between. The CDR3 has 14 amino acids. CDR3 in amino acids: CASSSIAAAHEQYF. Here the CDR3 DNA reads TGTGCCAGCAGTTCCATAGCGGCCGCCCACGAGCAGTACTTC.

This clonotype came up many times. The chain uses TRBV4-3 and TRBJ2-3, with 13 bases identical to TRBD2. Germline CDR1 reads LGHNA; CDR2 reads YSLEER. V trimming: 1 base; J trimming: 7 bases; junction bases outside the gene matches: 23. The CDR3 spans 22 residues. The CDR3 bases are TGCGCCAGCAGCCAAGTTTCGGGACTAGCGGGATTCGGCAGCGGGGGCCTGTATACGCAGTATTTT. Protein sequence: CASSQVSGLAGFGSGGLYTQYF.

The chain links TRBV6-5 to TRBJ2-1; 8 positions agree with TRBD2. CDR1 MNHEY and CDR2 SVGAGI come from the germline V gene. After removal of 2 bases from V and 12 bases from J, the junction contained 0 bases not matched to a gene. The CDR3 consists of 11 residues. CDR3 residues: CASSYAGGQFF. The DNA of the CDR3 is TGTGCCAGCAGTTACGCGGGGGGGCAGTTCTTC.

Many counts were recorded for this clonotype. The V call is TRBV5-1, the J call TRBJ2-2, with 8 bases identical to TRBD1. CDR1 and CDR2 (germline): SGHRS, YFSETQ. Trimming took 4 bases from V and 5 from J; bases not matched to a gene: 16. The CDR3 is made up of 18 amino acids. The DNA for the CDR3 is TGCGCCAGCAGCAAGAGGGGGACCGGACAGGGAAAAACCGGGGAGCTGTTTTTT. Its protein is CASSKRGTGQGKTGELFF.

This clonotype was detected many times. This chain joins TRBV18 and TRBJ2-4; the D is unclear. The germline V and J ends were trimmed by 4 bases and 0 bases, with 4 bases remaining between them. CDR1 is KGHSH, CDR2 LQKENI, per germline. This CDR3 region has 13 residues. The CDR3 protein is CASSQGAKNIQYF. CDR3 bases: TGTGCCAGCTCACAGGGAGCCAAAAACATTCAGTACTTC.

This clonotype came up once. The genes are TRBV7-2 and TRBJ2-5, with D perhaps matching TRBD1 or TRBD2 (5 bases each). V dropped 5 bases and J dropped 1 base, with 11 bases sitting between them. Germline CDR1 SGHTA, CDR2 FQGNSA. The CDR3 runs to 14 residues. Here the CDR3 DNA reads TGTGCCAGCAGCGCCCTTGGGGGCCAAGAGACCCAGTACTTC. Its protein product is CASSALGGQETQYF. Full variable domain (outside the CDR3, taken from reference TRBV7-2 and TRBJ2-5): GAGVSQSPSNKVTEKGKDVELRCDPISGHTALYWYRQSLGQGLEFLIYFQGNSAPDKSGLPSDRFSAERTGGSVSTLTIQRTQQEDSAVYLCASSALGGQETQYFGPGTRLLVL.

As concerns this clonotype: A much larger clone lies one base from this, so it may be a read error. The chain joins TRBV19 to TRBJ2-1, with a possible D match to TRBD2 (6 bases). CDR1 and CDR2 from the germline V gene are LNHDA and SQIVND (reference sequence). The CDR3 contains 17 residues. CDR3 sequence (DNA): TGTACCAGTAGTATCAAGAAGACGGAGGGGTCCTACAATGAGCAGTTCTTC. It translates to CTSSIKKTEGSYNEQFF.

CDR3 DNA sequence: TGCAGCGTTATTTTGGGGGTAGGATACAATGAGCAGTTCTTC. This encodes CSVILGVGYNEQFF. This chain connects TRBV29-1 to TRBJ2-1; D tentatively reads TRBD1 or TRBD2 (5 bases each). V was cut by 5 bases and J by 4 bases, with 15 bases left in between. CDR1 SQVTM and CDR2 ANQGSEA come from the germline V gene. The CDR3 runs to 14 residues.

In this sample, this clonotype turned up many times. V and J are TRBV6-5 and TRBJ1-2; TRBD1 is a possible D gene (6 bases). The CDR3 is 12 amino acids. V gave up 8 bases and J gave up 5 bases, with 12 bases separating them. Germline CDR1 is MNHEY and CDR2 is SVGAGI. The CDR3 DNA reads TGTGCCAGCCAGACAGGTTCTTATGGCTACACCTTC. Translated: CASQTGSYGYTF.

This clonotype was observed many times. The genes are TRBV3-1 and TRBJ1-2; D is unclear. The CDR3 has 15 residues. CDR1 LGHDT and CDR2 YNNKEL come from the germline V gene (reference sequence). Trimming took off 3 bases at V and 4 bases at J, with 15 bases between the two ends. The CDR3 spells CASSQRFTDVYGYTF. The CDR3 coding sequence is TGTGCCAGCAGCCAGCGGTTTACGGACGTCTATGGCTACACCTTC.

This clonotype was seen many times. V usage is TRBV29-1 and J usage is TRBJ2-1, with D perhaps matching TRBD2 (6 bases). The CDR3 length is 14 residues. Germline V gene lookup returns CDR1 SQVTM and CDR2 ANQGSEA. V gave up 5 bases and J gave up 5 bases, with 16 bases separating them. The CDR3 loop reads CSVQSGTPHNEQFF. Written as DNA, the CDR3 is TGCAGCGTTCAATCCGGGACTCCACACAATGAGCAGTTCTTC.

This clonotype was recorded at least ten times. V and J are TRBV7-6 and TRBJ2-1; TRBD2 aligns across 12 bases. V trimming: 0 bases; J trimming: 3 bases; junction bases outside the gene matches: 15. The germline V gene has CDR1 SGHVS and CDR2 FNYEAQ. The CDR3 covers 21 residues. As DNA, the CDR3 is TGTGCCAGCAGCTTAGCCTTAGCTAGCGGGAGGGTTTCGGTCTTCTACAATGAGCAGTTCTTC. Protein product: CASSLALASGRVSVFYNEQFF.

This clonotype was counted many times. This chain uses TRBV20-1 with TRBJ2-7; the D is unclear. Germline V gene lookup returns CDR1 DFQATT and CDR2 SNEGSKA (reference sequence). The CDR3 spans 12 residues. The germline V and J ends were trimmed by 5 bases and 1 base, with 9 bases remaining between them. The CDR3, as DNA: TGCAGTGCTCTATCCAGTTCCTACGAGCAGTACTTC. This gives the protein CSALSSSYEQYF.